Listed below are T cell receptor beta chains from one sample, sequenced in a study of T cell changes during pregnancy in multiple sclerosis. Only in-frame clones appear in the TCRdb table, and some are missing; sequencing was by immunoSEQ multiplex PCR. Seen here are some 59,000 clones, roughly nine tenths observed once, and the top ten hold under 3%. The sample was peripheral blood, taken in the first trimester of pregnancy. The receptors stem from a female donor with multiple sclerosis, enrolled in a pregnancy study. CDR3s include the opening cysteine and the closing phenylalanine or tryptophan. Each record gives: D gene, V gene, clone size, J gene, CDR3 DNA, CDR3 protein. D genes are given only for firm matches. Some rows have no size entry. The others give once, few or many, or a class for an expanded clone.

D gene: -
V gene: TRBV19
clone size: -
J gene: TRBJ2-3
CDR3 DNA: TGTGCCAGTAGTTTTGACATAAGCGGTTACACAGATACGCAGTATTTT
CDR3 protein: CASSFDISGYTDTQYF

D gene: -
V gene: TRBV9
clone size: -
J gene: TRBJ2-3
CDR3 DNA: TGTGCCAGCAGCGTAGGTACGGGGAGCAGCACAGATACGCAGTATTTT
CDR3 protein: CASSVGTGSSTDTQYF

D gene: TRBD2
V gene: TRBV5-1
clone size: -
J gene: TRBJ2-1
CDR3 DNA: TGCGCCAGCAGCCTAGGGAATTGGGACTACTCCTACAATGAGCAGTTCTTC
CDR3 protein: CASSLGNWDYSYNEQFF

D gene: -
V gene: TRBV25-1
clone size: -
J gene: TRBJ1-3
CDR3 DNA: TGTGCCAGCACGGACAGTTCTAGGTCTGGAAACACCATATATTTT
CDR3 protein: CASTDSSRSGNTIYF

D gene: -
V gene: TRBV7-9
clone size: -
J gene: TRBJ1-4
CDR3 DNA: TGTGCCAGCAGCTTAGCGGAGAAGCAGCCGTTTTTT
CDR3 protein: CASSLAEKQPFF

D gene: -
V gene: TRBV19
clone size: -
J gene: TRBJ1-2
CDR3 DNA: TGTGCCAGTAGGCGAGGAGTCTACACCTTC
CDR3 protein: CASRRGVYTF

D gene: TRBD2
V gene: TRBV5-1
clone size: -
J gene: TRBJ2-1
CDR3 DNA: TGCGCCAGCAGCTTGGAACTAGCGGGAGGCAATCATGAGCAGTTCTTC
CDR3 protein: CASSLELAGGNHEQFF

D gene: -
V gene: TRBV10-2
clone size: -
J gene: TRBJ1-5
CDR3 DNA: TGCGCCAGCAGGGGGACACTTAGCAATCAGCCCCAGCATTTT
CDR3 protein: CASRGTLSNQPQHF

D gene: -
V gene: TRBV11-2
clone size: -
J gene: TRBJ1-1
CDR3 DNA: TGTGCCAGCAGCTTAGTCCACGGGATATTATTTGAAGCTTTCTTT
CDR3 protein: CASSLVHGILFEAFF

D gene: -
V gene: TRBV7-8
clone size: -
J gene: TRBJ2-7
CDR3 DNA: TGTGCCAGCAGCCCTTCCCGCCTAGCTACGAGCTACGAGCAGTACTTC
CDR3 protein: CASSPSRLATSYEQYF

D gene: -
V gene: TRBV5-1
clone size: -
J gene: TRBJ1-1
CDR3 DNA: TGCGCCAGCAGCATTTGGGCACGTGGACAGTTTGATGAAGCTTTCTTT
CDR3 protein: CASSIWARGQFDEAFF

D gene: -
V gene: TRBV19
clone size: -
J gene: TRBJ1-2
CDR3 DNA: TGTGCCAGTAGTATGAAGACATTCAACTATGGCTACACCTTC
CDR3 protein: CASSMKTFNYGYTF

D gene: -
V gene: TRBV27
clone size: -
J gene: TRBJ2-7
CDR3 DNA: TGTGCCAGCAGCACGGAGAGAGAGCAGTACTTC
CDR3 protein: CASSTEREQYF

D gene: -
V gene: TRBV5-1
clone size: few
J gene: TRBJ1-1
CDR3 DNA: TGCGCCAGCAGACCCGACAGTGGCACTGAAGCTTTCTTT
CDR3 protein: CASRPDSGTEAFF

D gene: TRBD1
V gene: TRBV27
clone size: -
J gene: TRBJ1-2
CDR3 DNA: TGTGCCACCGGACAGGGCATCGGCTACACCTTC
CDR3 protein: CATGQGIGYTF

D gene: -
V gene: TRBV6-1
clone size: -
J gene: TRBJ2-7
CDR3 DNA: TGTGCCAGCAGTGAAAACCCAACAACCTGGGGACTTGGGACGGGATACGAGCAGTACTTC
CDR3 protein: CASSENPTTWGLGTGYEQYF

D gene: -
V gene: TRBV10-3
clone size: -
J gene: TRBJ1-1
CDR3 DNA: TGTGCCATCAGCCCCCTCGCGGGGCAGCACACTGAAGCTTTCTTT
CDR3 protein: CAISPLAGQHTEAFF

D gene: -
V gene: TRBV19
clone size: -
J gene: TRBJ1-1
CDR3 DNA: TGTGCCAGTAGCGGCGGGGGCACTGAAGCTTTCTTT
CDR3 protein: CASSGGGTEAFF

D gene: -
V gene: TRBV7-2
clone size: -
J gene: TRBJ2-7
CDR3 DNA: TGTGCCAGCAGCCGTTCCCACGAGCAGTACTTC
CDR3 protein: CASSRSHEQYF

D gene: TRBD1
V gene: TRBV27
clone size: -
J gene: TRBJ1-1
CDR3 DNA: TGTGCCAGCAGCCCCGGGACAGATTACACTGAAGCTTTCTTT
CDR3 protein: CASSPGTDYTEAFF

D gene: -
V gene: TRBV7-8
clone size: -
J gene: TRBJ2-3
CDR3 DNA: TGTGCCAGCAAGGGACAAAACACAGATACGCAGTATTTT
CDR3 protein: CASKGQNTDTQYF

D gene: -
V gene: TRBV6-4
clone size: -
J gene: TRBJ1-1
CDR3 DNA: TGTGCCAGCAGTGACGAGGGAGTTGGCACTGAAGCTTTCTTT
CDR3 protein: CASSDEGVGTEAFF

D gene: -
V gene: TRBV4-3
clone size: -
J gene: TRBJ1-5
CDR3 DNA: TGCGCCAGCAGCCAAGACAGCGGGGACGGCAGTCAGCCCCAGCATTTT
CDR3 protein: CASSQDSGDGSQPQHF

D gene: TRBD1
V gene: TRBV19
clone size: -
J gene: TRBJ2-7
CDR3 DNA: TGTGCCAGTAGGGGACAGGGCACCCACGAGCAGTACTTC
CDR3 protein: CASRGQGTHEQYF

D gene: -
V gene: TRBV18
clone size: -
J gene: TRBJ2-2
CDR3 DNA: TGTGCCAGCTCACCAAGAGGTCCGAACACCGGGGAGCTGTTTTTT
CDR3 protein: CASSPRGPNTGELFF

D gene: TRBD2
V gene: TRBV5-6
clone size: -
J gene: TRBJ2-3
CDR3 DNA: TGTGCCAGCAGCTTCAGCGGGGGGGCGCATACGCAGTATTTT
CDR3 protein: CASSFSGGAHTQYF

D gene: TRBD2
V gene: TRBV5-8
clone size: -
J gene: TRBJ2-7
CDR3 DNA: TGTGCCAGCAGTTTGGGAGGGCGCTCCTACGAGCAGTACTTC
CDR3 protein: CASSLGGRSYEQYF

D gene: -
V gene: TRBV6-5
clone size: -
J gene: TRBJ2-7
CDR3 DNA: TGTGCCAGCAGTTACTCGTTGACAGCCTCCTACGAGCAGTACTTC
CDR3 protein: CASSYSLTASYEQYF

D gene: -
V gene: TRBV29-1
clone size: -
J gene: TRBJ1-1
CDR3 DNA: TGCAGCGTTGTTTTCTCAAGGTCGGGGACTGAAGCTTTCTTT
CDR3 protein: CSVVFSRSGTEAFF

D gene: -
V gene: TRBV7-9
clone size: -
J gene: TRBJ1-2
CDR3 DNA: TGTGCCAGCAGACCTACGACAGTTTCCTATGGCTACACCTTC
CDR3 protein: CASRPTTVSYGYTF

D gene: -
V gene: TRBV27
clone size: few
J gene: TRBJ1-1
CDR3 DNA: TGTGCCAGCAGTTTAGGGGGGGCACTGAACACTGAAGCTTTCTTT
CDR3 protein: CASSLGGALNTEAFF

D gene: -
V gene: TRBV27
clone size: -
J gene: TRBJ2-7
CDR3 DNA: TGTGCCAGCAGTTTAAGGGTTAGCGGACTCTACGAGCAGTACTTC
CDR3 protein: CASSLRVSGLYEQYF

D gene: -
V gene: TRBV30
clone size: -
J gene: TRBJ1-5
CDR3 DNA: TGTGCCGCAAACTCAGGGCACCCCAGTCAGCCCCAGCATTTT
CDR3 protein: CAANSGHPSQPQHF

D gene: TRBD2
V gene: TRBV2
clone size: -
J gene: TRBJ2-1
CDR3 DNA: TGTGCCAGCAGCCCGCAGGGTAGCGGGAACAATGAGCAGTTCTTC
CDR3 protein: CASSPQGSGNNEQFF

D gene: TRBD1
V gene: TRBV6-1
clone size: -
J gene: TRBJ1-1
CDR3 DNA: TGTGCCAGCAGTAACAGGGGGATGAACACTGAAGCTTTCTTT
CDR3 protein: CASSNRGMNTEAFF

D gene: TRBD2
V gene: TRBV29-1
clone size: -
J gene: TRBJ2-3
CDR3 DNA: TGCAGCGTTTATACGGGGGGGGAAGGCACAGATACGCAGTATTTT
CDR3 protein: CSVYTGGEGTDTQYF

D gene: TRBD1
V gene: TRBV6-4
clone size: -
J gene: TRBJ1-1
CDR3 DNA: TGTGCCAGCAGCAGGCTACCTACGCTAACAGGGGGTTCGATGCGCACTGAAGCTTTCTTT
CDR3 protein: CASSRLPTLTGGSMRTEAFF

D gene: -
V gene: TRBV19
clone size: -
J gene: TRBJ2-6
CDR3 DNA: TGTGCCAGTAGTATACAGGGGACTGGGGCCAACGTCCTGACTTTC
CDR3 protein: CASSIQGTGANVLTF

D gene: TRBD2
V gene: TRBV5-6
clone size: -
J gene: TRBJ2-1
CDR3 DNA: TGTGCCAGCAGCCCACCCTTCCGGGAGGTCGTATCCGCCTACAATGAGCAGTTCTTC
CDR3 protein: CASSPPFREVVSAYNEQFF

D gene: -
V gene: TRBV5-4
clone size: -
J gene: TRBJ1-1
CDR3 DNA: TGTGCCAGCAGCCGTTACCGGGACACTGAAGCTTTCTTT
CDR3 protein: CASSRYRDTEAFF